The 21 T cell receptor beta chains listed next were all sequenced from one sample in a study of blood T cell repertoires in COVID-19. TCRdb keeps only in-frame clones here, not all; method: immunoSEQ multiplex PCR. Seen here are some 490,000 clones, approximately 91% observed once, and the top ten hold around 8%. Specimen: PBMCs or T cells enriched from blood (not recorded which). These receptor sequences come from a woman aged 55-70 years who had recovered from COVID-19.

V usage is TRBV25-1 and J usage is TRBJ1-1; a weak D match, TRBD1 (5 bases). Germline CDR1 MGHDK, CDR2 SYGVNS. The CDR3 extends over 13 amino acids. V lost 7 bases, J lost 5 bases, and 14 bases lay in between. CDR3 DNA sequence: TGTGCCAGCAATCCCCAGGGCCAGACTGAAGCTTTCTTT. Translating gives CASNPQGQTEAFF.

The table lists this clone with a count of one. The CDR3 DNA sequence: TGTGCCAGCAGCCCCACCGGGGTAGCCTATTCACCCCTCCACTTT. This codes for CASSPTGVAYSPLHF. V usage is TRBV6-5 and J usage is TRBJ1-6; D is unresolved. From germline, CDR1 is MNHEY and CDR2 SVGAGI. CDR3 length: 15 residues. The ends were cut back, 6 bases at V and 8 bases at J, with 17 bases in the middle.

This chain links TRBV5-1 with TRBJ2-3; 9 nucleotides match TRBD1. Germline V lookup: CDR1 SGHRS, CDR2 YFSETQ. The CDR3 is 14 amino acids. Trimming removed 6 bases from V and 3 bases from J; junction bases left unmatched: 5. The CDR3: CASTGQGKTDTQYF. In DNA form, the CDR3 reads TGCGCCAGCACGGGACAGGGTAAGACAGATACGCAGTATTTT. The variable domain in full, with the rest retrieved from reference TRBV5-1 and TRBJ2-3, is KAGVTQTPRYLIKTRGQQVTLSCSPISGHRSVSWYQQTPGQGLQFLFEYFSETQRNKGNFPGRFSGRQFSNSRSEMNVSTLELGDSALYLCASTGQGKTDTQYFGPGTRLTVL.

The rearrangement links TRBV7-2 to TRBJ2-5, with D possibly being TRBD2 (5 bases). Germline CDR1 and CDR2: SGHTA and FQGNSA. Trimming took off 1 base at V and 4 bases at J, with 16 bases between the two ends. This CDR3 spans 16 amino acids. The CDR3 sequence: CASSLVSSGPLETQYF. The CDR3 DNA follows: TGTGCCAGCAGCTTAGTGTCGAGCGGCCCTTTAGAGACCCAGTACTTC.

The gene calls are TRBV5-1 and TRBJ1-4; no reliable D call. Trimming left V 7 bases short and J 8 bases short, with 9 bases between. The germline gives CDR1 SGHRS, CDR2 YFSETQ. The CDR3 has 11 amino acids. The CDR3 nucleotides read TGCGCCAGCCTTCGAGGGGAAAAACTGTTTTTT. It yields the protein CASLRGEKLFF.

The V call is TRBV2, the J call TRBJ1-1; tentative D call: TRBD1 (6 bases). The CDR3 consists of 17 residues. V dropped 4 bases and J dropped 0 bases, with 18 bases sitting between them. Germline assignment: CDR1 SNHLY and CDR2 FYNNEI. The CDR3 region has the DNA TGTGCCAGCAGTGGCACAGGGAAGATGATAATGAACACTGAAGCTTTCTTT. Its protein is CASSGTGKMIMNTEAFF. Full variable domain (remainder filled in from reference TRBV2 and TRBJ1-1): EPEVTQTPSHQVTQMGQEVILRCVPISNHLYFYWYRQILGQKVEFLVSFYNNEISEKSEIFDDQFSVERPDGSNFTLKIRSTKLEDSAMYFCASSGTGKMIMNTEAFFGQGTRLTVV.

This clone came up once. The gene calls are TRBV27 and TRBJ2-4; 9 positions agree with TRBD1. CDR1 is MNHEY, CDR2 SMNVEV, per germline (reference sequence). The CDR3 covers 14 residues. The J segment lost 5 bases and the V segment lost 5 bases, leaving 4 bases of the junction unmatched. The CDR3 DNA is TGTGCCAGCAGTAAAGGGACAGGGCAAAACATTCAGTACTTC. Protein product: CASSKGTGQNIQYF.

The V and J genes are TRBV27 and TRBJ2-2; D is perhaps TRBD1 (6 bases). The CDR3 is 19 amino acids. Trimming took off 5 bases at V and 0 bases at J, with 22 bases between the two ends. Germline V gives CDR1 MNHEY, CDR2 SMNVEV (reference sequence). CDR3 sequence (DNA): TGTGCCAGCAGTGGTCGGAGTCCCCGACAGGATACGAACACCGGGGAGCTGTTTTTT. It translates to CASSGRSPRQDTNTGELFF.

The CDR3 DNA sequence: TGTGCCAGCAGTTTCCTACAGGGGTCGGGAGGCTACACCTTC. Translation: CASSFLQGSGGYTF. The J gene is TRBJ1-2, the V gene TRBV27; 7 bases line up with TRBD1. The CDR3 runs to 14 residues. Germline CDR1 reads MNHEY; CDR2 reads SMNVEV (reference sequence). V was pared by 3 bases and J by 8 bases, with 9 bases of the junction left unmatched.

The J gene is TRBJ2-7, the V gene TRBV11-2, with 7 bases matching TRBD2. The CDR3 is 13 amino acids. The trim removed 1 base at V and 4 bases at J, leaving 1 base unmatched. Looked up from germline, CDR1 is SGHAT and CDR2 is FQNNGV. The CDR3 bases are TGTGCCAGCAGCTTAGGACTAGCTTACGAGCAGTACTTC. This codes for CASSLGLAYEQYF. Looking up the rest from reference TRBV11-2 and TRBJ2-7 gives the full variable domain: EAGVAQSPRYKIIEKRQSVAFWCNPISGHATLYWYQQILGQGPKLLIQFQNNGVVDDSQLPKDRFSAERLKGVDSTLKIQPAKLEDSAVYLCASSLGLAYEQYFGPGTRLTVT.

The V call is TRBV2, the J call TRBJ2-7, with D perhaps matching TRBD1 (5 bases). This CDR3 has 14 amino acids. The V end was cut by 3 bases, the J end by 3 bases, with 12 bases between. Germline V lookup: CDR1 SNHLY, CDR2 FYNNEI. CDR3 loop: CASSDPERGYEQYF. The CDR3 region has the DNA TGTGCCAGCAGTGATCCTGAAAGGGGCTACGAGCAGTACTTC. Full variable domain (remainder filled in from reference TRBV2 and TRBJ2-7): EPEVTQTPSHQVTQMGQEVILRCVPISNHLYFYWYRQILGQKVEFLVSFYNNEISEKSEIFDDQFSVERPDGSNFTLKIRSTKLEDSAMYFCASSDPERGYEQYFGPGTRLTVT.

The rearrangement uses TRBV18 and TRBJ2-3, with 8 nucleotides matching TRBD1. V was clipped by 3 bases and J by 4 bases; unmatched bases: 3. The CDR3 covers 14 residues. Per the germline V gene, CDR1 is KGHSH and CDR2 is LQKENI. CDR3: CASSPWTGSDTQYF. The CDR3 coding sequence is TGTGCCAGCTCACCCTGGACAGGGTCAGATACGCAGTATTTT.

The chain is built from TRBV7-8 and TRBJ1-6; 9 bases match TRBD1. The CDR3 length is 15 residues. Germline loops: CDR1 SGHVS, CDR2 FQNEAQ. The V and J ends lost 5 bases and 9 bases, in that order; junction bases with no gene match: 8. This chain's CDR3 is CASSPTGQGFSPLHF. CDR3 nucleotides: TGTGCCAGCAGCCCCACGGGACAGGGTTTTTCACCCCTCCACTTT.

The table lists this clone with a count of one. The genes are TRBV19 and TRBJ1-1, with 10 positions matching TRBD1. This CDR3 contains 14 residues. CDR1 and CDR2 (germline): LNHDA, SQIVND (reference sequence). Trimming at V came to 8 bases and at J to 1 base, leaving 4 bases not matched to a gene. The CDR3 here is CASSGQGRNTEAFF. CDR3 nucleotides: TGTGCCAGTTCGGGACAGGGGAGGAACACTGAAGCTTTCTTT.

CDR3 nucleotide sequence: TGTGCCAGCAGGGGTACAGGGCGTCCTGAAGCTTTCTTT. Its protein product is CASRGTGRPEAFF. This chain joins TRBV27 and TRBJ1-1, with a possible D match to TRBD1 (6 bases). Germline CDR1 MNHEY, CDR2 SMNVEV (reference sequence). With 6 bases removed from V and 6 bases from J, the gap between germline ends came to 14 bases. This CDR3 comprises 13 residues.

V is TRBV5-6 and J is TRBJ1-6, with 9 bases fitting TRBD1. Germline V lookup: CDR1 SGHDT, CDR2 YYEEEE. This CDR3 is built from 15 residues. The V gene end was trimmed by 2 bases and the J gene end by 5 bases; junction bases not matched to a gene: 2. As DNA, the CDR3 is TGTGCCAGCAGCTTCCGACAGGGGGATAATTCACCCCTCCACTTT. It codes for CASSFRQGDNSPLHF. The whole variable domain, filled in from reference TRBV5-6 and TRBJ1-6, reads DAGVTQSPTHLIKTRGQQVTLRCSPKSGHDTVSWYQQALGQGPQFIFQYYEEEERQRGNFPDRFSGHQFPNYSSELNVNALLLGDSALYLCASSFRQGDNSPLHFGNGTRLTVT.

This chain links TRBV2 with TRBJ1-3; D might be TRBD1 (6 bases). The CDR3 is made up of 15 amino acids. Germline lookup yields CDR1 SNHLY and CDR2 FYNNEI. The V gene lost 6 bases and the J gene lost 3 bases, with 15 bases spanning the gap. The CDR3 loop reads CASSPIQGSGNTIYF. DNA of the CDR3: TGTGCCAGCAGCCCTATCCAGGGGAGTGGAAACACCATATATTTT. Using reference TRBV2 and TRBJ1-3 for the parts outside the CDR3, the full variable domain is EPEVTQTPSHQVTQMGQEVILRCVPISNHLYFYWYRQILGQKVEFLVSFYNNEISEKSEIFDDQFSVERPDGSNFTLKIRSTKLEDSAMYFCASSPIQGSGNTIYFGEGSWLTVV.

The chain recombines TRBV11-2 with TRBJ2-3, with 9 bases matching TRBD1. The length of the CDR3 is 18 residues. V trimming: 2 bases; J trimming: 2 bases; junction bases outside the gene matches: 11. Germline values: CDR1 SGHAT, CDR2 FQNNGV. The CDR3 coding sequence is TGTGCCAGCAGCTTACCACCTTGGAGGACAGGGGCCACAGATACGCAGTATTTT. Its protein is CASSLPPWRTGATDTQYF.

This rearrangement joins TRBV7-2 to TRBJ2-3; D might be TRBD1 (5 bases). V lost 0 bases and J 4 bases, leaving 11 bases between the germline ends. Looked up from germline, CDR1 is SGHTA and CDR2 is FQGNSA. The CDR3 loop spans 15 amino acids. CDR3 bases: TGTGCCAGCAGCTTAGCGCCAGGGTCCGCAGATACGCAGTATTTT. Translating gives CASSLAPGSADTQYF.

The sample holds one count of this clone. This chain uses TRBV6-5 with TRBJ1-4; perhaps TRBD1 as D (6 bases). Germline CDR1 and CDR2: MNHEY and SVGAGI. V was pared by 4 bases and J by 7 bases, with 13 bases between. This CDR3 contains 14 residues. The CDR3 DNA reads TGTGCCAGCAGTTCGGGGGGGCCGGGTGAAAAACTGTTTTTT. Encoded protein: CASSSGGPGEKLFF.

This clone was seen only once. This rearrangement joins TRBV27 to TRBJ1-1; 12 positions match TRBD1. The CDR3 extends over 13 amino acids. Germline CDR1 and CDR2: MNHEY and SMNVEV (reference sequence). V lost 4 bases, J lost 12 bases, and 6 bases stayed unmatched. CDR3 sequence (DNA): TGTGCCAGCAGTTCCGGGACAGGGGGCGAGACTTTCTTT. This sequence encodes CASSSGTGGETFF.